This T cell receptor (beta chain) derives from a study of T cell responses to AZD1222 COVID-19 vaccine. The wider study: Pooling was applied to second doses at about 4 or about 12 weeks.

This CDR3 spans 13 amino acids. V lost 0 bases to trimming and J lost 4 bases, with 6 bases between them. CDR1 GTSNPN and CDR2 SVGIG come from the germline V gene (reference sequence). The protocol was immunoSEQ multiplex PCR, while the TCRdb copy is restricted to in-frame clones and leaves out a portion. The sample has some 120,000 clones; more than 85% are singletons. In this sample, this clone turned up once. What it binds is not known. Points from the study as a whole: Spike-specific TCR breadth rose after two AZD1222 doses, and depth rose as well. Spike-wide vaccine-associated CD4 TCRs dominated at 160-218 and 743-854.

J is TRBJ2-2 and V is TRBV30; no reliable D call. The receptor was isolated from an adult in good health. The specimen was peripheral blood, collected on day 0 of AZD1222 vaccination. CDR3 region: CAWSVAVTGELFF. The CDR3 region has the DNA TGTGCCTGGAGTGTAGCAGTCACCGGGGAGCTGTTTTTT.